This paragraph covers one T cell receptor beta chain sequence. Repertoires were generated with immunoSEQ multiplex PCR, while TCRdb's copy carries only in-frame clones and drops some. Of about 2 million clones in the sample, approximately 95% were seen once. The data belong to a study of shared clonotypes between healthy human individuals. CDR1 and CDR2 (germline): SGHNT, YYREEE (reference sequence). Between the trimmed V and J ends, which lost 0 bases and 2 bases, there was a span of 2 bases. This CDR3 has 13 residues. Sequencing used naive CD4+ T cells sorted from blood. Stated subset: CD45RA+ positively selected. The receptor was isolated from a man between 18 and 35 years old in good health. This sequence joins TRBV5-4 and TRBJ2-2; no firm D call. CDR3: CASSLDNTGELFF. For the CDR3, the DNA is TGTGCCAGCAGCTTGGACAACACCGGGGAGCTGTTTTTT. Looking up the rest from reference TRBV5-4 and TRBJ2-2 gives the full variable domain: ETGVTQSPTHLIKTRGQQVTLRCSSQSGHNTVSWYQQALGQGPQFIFQYYREEENGRGNFPPRFSGLQFPNYSSELNVNALELDDSALYLCASSLDNTGELFFGEGSRLTVL.